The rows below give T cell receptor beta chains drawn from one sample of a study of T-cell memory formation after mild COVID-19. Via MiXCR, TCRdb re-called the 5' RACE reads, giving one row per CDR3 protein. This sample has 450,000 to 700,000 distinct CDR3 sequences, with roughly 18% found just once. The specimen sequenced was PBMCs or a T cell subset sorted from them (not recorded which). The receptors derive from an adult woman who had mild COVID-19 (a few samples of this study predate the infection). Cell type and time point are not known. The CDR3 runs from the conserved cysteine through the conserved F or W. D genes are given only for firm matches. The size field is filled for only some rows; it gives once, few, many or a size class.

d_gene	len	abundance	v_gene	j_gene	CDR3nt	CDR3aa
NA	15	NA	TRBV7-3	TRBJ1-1	TGTGCCAGCAGCTTATCCCCGACAGGTTTCACTGAAGCTTTCTTT	CASSLSPTGFTEAFF
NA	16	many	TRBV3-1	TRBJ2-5	TGTGCCAGCAGCCAAGATGTATTGGCAGGACAAGAGACCCAGTACTTC	CASSQDVLAGQETQYF
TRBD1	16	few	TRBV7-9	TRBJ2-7	TGTGCCAGCAGCGCGCACCGGGACAGGGCCACCTACGAGCAGTACTTC	CASSAHRDRATYEQYF
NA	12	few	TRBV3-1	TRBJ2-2	TGTGCCAGCAGCCAGAGTGCCGGGGAGCTGTTTTTT	CASSQSAGELFF
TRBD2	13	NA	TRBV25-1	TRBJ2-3	TGTGCCAGCTGGACTAGCGGGGCGGATACGCAGTATTTT	CASWTSGADTQYF
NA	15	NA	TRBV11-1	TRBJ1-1	TGTGCCAGCAGCGCCAGGAGGAGTCGGGGCACTGAAGCTTTCTTT	CASSARRSRGTEAFF
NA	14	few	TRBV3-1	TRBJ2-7	TGTGCCAGCAGCCAAGATCTTGCCGATTACGAGCAGTACTTC	CASSQDLADYEQYF
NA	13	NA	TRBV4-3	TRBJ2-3	TGCGCCAGCAGCCAAGAACCGGGTAATACGCAGTATTTT	CASSQEPGNTQYF
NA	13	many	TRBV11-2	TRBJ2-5	TGTGCCAGCAGCGACAGTCCCCAAGAGACCCAGTACTTC	CASSDSPQETQYF
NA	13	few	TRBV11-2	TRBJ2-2	TGTGCCAGCAGCTCGGGTATCACCGGGGAGCTGTTTTTT	CASSSGITGELFF
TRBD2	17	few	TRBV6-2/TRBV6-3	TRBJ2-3	TGTGCCAGCAGTTTTTCTGGGGTGGCGGGAGAGACAGATACGCAGTATTTT	CASSFSGVAGETDTQYF
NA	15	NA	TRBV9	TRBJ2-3	TGTGCCAGCAGCGTAGTAGGGCTCCCCTTAGATACGCAGTATTTT	CASSVVGLPLDTQYF
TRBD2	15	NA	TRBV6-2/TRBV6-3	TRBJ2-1	TGTGCCAGCAGTCCACCCGGGAGGTCCTACAATGAGCAGTTCTTC	CASSPPGRSYNEQFF
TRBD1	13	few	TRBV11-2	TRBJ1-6	TGTGCCAGCAGCCGGACAGGGGGCGCGGTGGTCCACTTT	CASSRTGGAVVHF